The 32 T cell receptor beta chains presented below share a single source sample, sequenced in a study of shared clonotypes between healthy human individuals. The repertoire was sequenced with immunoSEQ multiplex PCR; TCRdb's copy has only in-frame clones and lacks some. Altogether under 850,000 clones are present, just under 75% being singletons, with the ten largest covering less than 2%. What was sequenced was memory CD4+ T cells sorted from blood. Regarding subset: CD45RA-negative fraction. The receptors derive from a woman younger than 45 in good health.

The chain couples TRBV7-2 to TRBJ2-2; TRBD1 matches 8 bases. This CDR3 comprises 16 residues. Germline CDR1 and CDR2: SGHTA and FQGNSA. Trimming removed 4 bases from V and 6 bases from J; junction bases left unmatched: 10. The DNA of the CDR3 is TGTGCCAGCAGCTCAGGATACAGGGGGGCGGCCGGGGAGCTGTTTTTT. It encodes CASSSGYRGAAGELFF.

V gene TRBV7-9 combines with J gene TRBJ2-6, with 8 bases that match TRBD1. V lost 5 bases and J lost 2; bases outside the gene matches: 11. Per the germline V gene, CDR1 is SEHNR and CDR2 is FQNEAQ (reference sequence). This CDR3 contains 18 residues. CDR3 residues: CASSPGQGGAAGANVLTF. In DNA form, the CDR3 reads TGTGCCAGCAGCCCCGGACAGGGTGGAGCCGCTGGGGCCAACGTCCTGACTTTC.

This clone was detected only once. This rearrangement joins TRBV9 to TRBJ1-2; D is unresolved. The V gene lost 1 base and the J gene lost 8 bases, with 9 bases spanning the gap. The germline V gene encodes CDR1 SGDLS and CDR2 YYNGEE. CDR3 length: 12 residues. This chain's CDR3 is CASSVSRDGYTF. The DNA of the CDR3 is TGTGCCAGCAGCGTATCTCGAGACGGCTACACCTTC.

In DNA form, the CDR3 reads TGTGCCAGCGCTATGAGGGCTAGCGGGAAGAATGAGCAGTTCTTC. Protein: CASAMRASGKNEQFF. The chain joins TRBV6-1 to TRBJ2-1; 9 nucleotides align to TRBD2. J gave up 7 bases and V 8 bases, and 12 bases lay outside the gene matches. This CDR3 region has 15 residues. CDR1 and CDR2 (germline): MNHNS, SASEGT.

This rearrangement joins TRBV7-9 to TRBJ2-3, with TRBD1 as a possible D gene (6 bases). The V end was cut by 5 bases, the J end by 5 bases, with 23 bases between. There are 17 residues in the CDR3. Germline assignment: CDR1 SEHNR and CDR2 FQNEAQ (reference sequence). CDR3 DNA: TGTGCCAGCAGCCCCAAAAGTGCAGGGGATTATGTAGATACGCAGTATTTT. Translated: CASSPKSAGDYVDTQYF.

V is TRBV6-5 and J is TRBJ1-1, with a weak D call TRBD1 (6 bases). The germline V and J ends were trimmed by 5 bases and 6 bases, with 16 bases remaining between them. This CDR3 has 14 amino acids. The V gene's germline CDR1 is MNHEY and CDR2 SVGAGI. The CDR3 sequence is CASSQQGGGAEAFF. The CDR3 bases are TGTGCCAGCAGTCAACAGGGTGGGGGGGCTGAAGCTTTCTTT.

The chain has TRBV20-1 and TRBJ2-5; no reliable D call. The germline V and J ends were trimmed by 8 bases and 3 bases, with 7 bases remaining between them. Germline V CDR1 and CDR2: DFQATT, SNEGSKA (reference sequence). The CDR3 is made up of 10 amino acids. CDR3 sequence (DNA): TGCAGTTTTGGGGAAGAGACCCAGTACTTC. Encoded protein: CSFGEETQYF.

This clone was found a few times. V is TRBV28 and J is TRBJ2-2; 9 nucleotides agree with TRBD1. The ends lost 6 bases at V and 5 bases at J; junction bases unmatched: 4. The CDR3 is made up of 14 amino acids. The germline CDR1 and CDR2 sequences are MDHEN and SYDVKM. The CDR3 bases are TGTGCCAGCAGACAGGGGGCGCGAACCGGGGAGCTGTTTTTT. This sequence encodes CASRQGARTGELFF. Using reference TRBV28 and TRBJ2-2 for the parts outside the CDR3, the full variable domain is DVKVTQSSRYLVKRTGEKVFLECVQDMDHENMFWYRQDPGLGLRLIYFSYDVKMKEKGDIPEGYSVSREKKERFSLILESASTNQTSMYLCASRQGARTGELFFGEGSRLTVL.

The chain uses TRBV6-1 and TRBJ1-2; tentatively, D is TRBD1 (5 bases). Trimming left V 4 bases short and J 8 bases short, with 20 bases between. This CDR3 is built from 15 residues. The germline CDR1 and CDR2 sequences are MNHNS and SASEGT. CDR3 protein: CASSATGDPGFGYTF. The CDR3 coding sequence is TGTGCCAGCAGTGCCACAGGCGATCCTGGTTTCGGCTACACCTTC.

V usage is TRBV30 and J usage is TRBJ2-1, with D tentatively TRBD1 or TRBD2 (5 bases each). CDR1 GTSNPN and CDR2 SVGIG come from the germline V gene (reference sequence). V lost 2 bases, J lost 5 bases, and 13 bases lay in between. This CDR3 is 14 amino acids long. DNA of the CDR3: TGTGCCTGGAGTACGGGGCTAGCAGACAATGAGCAGTTCTTC. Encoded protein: CAWSTGLADNEQFF.

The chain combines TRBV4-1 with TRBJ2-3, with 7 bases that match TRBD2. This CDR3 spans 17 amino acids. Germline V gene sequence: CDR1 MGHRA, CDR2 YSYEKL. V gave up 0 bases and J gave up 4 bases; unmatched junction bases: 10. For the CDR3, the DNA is TGCGCCAGCAGCCAAGAGGGCAGCGGACTAGGGGCAGATACGCAGTATTTT. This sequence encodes CASSQEGSGLGADTQYF.

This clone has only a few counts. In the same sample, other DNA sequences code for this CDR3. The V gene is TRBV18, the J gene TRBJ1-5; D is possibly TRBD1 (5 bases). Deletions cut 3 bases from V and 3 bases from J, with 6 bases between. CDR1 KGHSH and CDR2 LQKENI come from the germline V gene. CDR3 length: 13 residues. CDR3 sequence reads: CASSPGLNQPQHF. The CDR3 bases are TGTGCCAGCTCACCGGGGCTCAATCAGCCCCAGCATTTT.

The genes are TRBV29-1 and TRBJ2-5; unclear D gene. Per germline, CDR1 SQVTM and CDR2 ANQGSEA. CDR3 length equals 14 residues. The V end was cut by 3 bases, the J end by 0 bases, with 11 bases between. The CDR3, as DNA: TGCAGCGTTGAGGTGGTGGGGAACCAAGAGACCCAGTACTTC. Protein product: CSVEVVGNQETQYF.

The CDR3 protein is CSVEYLEAYNEQFF. CDR3 coding DNA: TGCAGCGTTGAGTATCTAGAGGCCTACAATGAGCAGTTCTTC. The rearrangement uses TRBV29-1 and TRBJ2-1, with D hard to call. V was cut by 3 bases and J by 2 bases, with 11 bases left in between. CDR3 length: 14 amino acids. Germline CDR1 is SQVTM and CDR2 is ANQGSEA.

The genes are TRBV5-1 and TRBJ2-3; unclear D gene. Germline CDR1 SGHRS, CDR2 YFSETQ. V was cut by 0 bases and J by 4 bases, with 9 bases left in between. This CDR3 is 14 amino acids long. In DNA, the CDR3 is TGCGCCAGCAGCTTGGGGATTTCCCCAGATACGCAGTATTTT. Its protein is CASSLGISPDTQYF.

For the CDR3, the DNA is TGTGCCAGCAGCCTTTGGAGGGGAGAGACCCAGTACTTC. Translation gives CASSLWRGETQYF. The chain links TRBV27 to TRBJ2-5; D may be TRBD2 (6 bases). This CDR3 is 13 amino acids long. Germline CDR1 and CDR2: MNHEY and SMNVEV (reference sequence). Trimming removed 6 bases from V and 4 bases from J, with 12 bases in between.

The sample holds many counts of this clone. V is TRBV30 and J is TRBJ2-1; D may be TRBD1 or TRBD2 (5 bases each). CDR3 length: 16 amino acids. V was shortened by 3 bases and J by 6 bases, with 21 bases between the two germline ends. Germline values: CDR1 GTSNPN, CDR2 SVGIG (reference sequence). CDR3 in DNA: TGTGCCTGGAGGAGTGTTGGGGGAGAAAGGAGCAATGAGCAGTTCTTC. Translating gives CAWRSVGGERSNEQFF.

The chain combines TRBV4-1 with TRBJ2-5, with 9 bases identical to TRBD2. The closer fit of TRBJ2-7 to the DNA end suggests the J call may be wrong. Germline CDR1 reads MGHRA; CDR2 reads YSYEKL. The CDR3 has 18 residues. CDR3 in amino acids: CASSQSVVILAGFDEQYF. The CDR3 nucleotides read TGCGCCAGCAGCCAGAGCGTTGTTATCCTAGCGGGATTTGACGAGCAGTACTTC.

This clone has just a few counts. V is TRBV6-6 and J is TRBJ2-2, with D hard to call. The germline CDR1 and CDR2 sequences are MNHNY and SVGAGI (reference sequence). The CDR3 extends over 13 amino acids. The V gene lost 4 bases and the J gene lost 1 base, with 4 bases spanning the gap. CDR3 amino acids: CASSSMNTGELFF. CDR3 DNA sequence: TGTGCCAGCAGTTCCATGAACACCGGGGAGCTGTTTTTT.

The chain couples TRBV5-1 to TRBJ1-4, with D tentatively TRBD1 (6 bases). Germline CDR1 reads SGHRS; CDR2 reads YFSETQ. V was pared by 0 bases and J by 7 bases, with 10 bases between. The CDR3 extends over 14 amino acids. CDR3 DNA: TGCGCCAGCAGCTTGGGGGGGCGCGGTGAAAAACTGTTTTTT. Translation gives CASSLGGRGEKLFF. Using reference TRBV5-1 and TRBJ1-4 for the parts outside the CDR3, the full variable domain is KAGVTQTPRYLIKTRGQQVTLSCSPISGHRSVSWYQQTPGQGLQFLFEYFSETQRNKGNFPGRFSGRQFSNSRSEMNVSTLELGDSALYLCASSLGGRGEKLFFGSGTQLSVL.

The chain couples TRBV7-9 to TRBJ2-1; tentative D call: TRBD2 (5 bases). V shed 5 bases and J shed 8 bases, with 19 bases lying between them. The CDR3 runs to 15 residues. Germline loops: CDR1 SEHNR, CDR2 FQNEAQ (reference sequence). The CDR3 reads CASSQTSSGGDEQFF. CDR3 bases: TGTGCCAGCAGCCAAACTAGTAGTGGTGGCGATGAGCAGTTCTTC.

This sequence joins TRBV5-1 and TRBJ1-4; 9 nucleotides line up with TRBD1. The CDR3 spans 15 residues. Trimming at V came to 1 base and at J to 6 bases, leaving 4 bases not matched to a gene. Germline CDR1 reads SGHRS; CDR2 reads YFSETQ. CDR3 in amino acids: CASSLKGDRDEKLFF. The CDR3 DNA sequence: TGCGCCAGCAGCTTGAAGGGGGACAGGGATGAAAAACTGTTTTTT.

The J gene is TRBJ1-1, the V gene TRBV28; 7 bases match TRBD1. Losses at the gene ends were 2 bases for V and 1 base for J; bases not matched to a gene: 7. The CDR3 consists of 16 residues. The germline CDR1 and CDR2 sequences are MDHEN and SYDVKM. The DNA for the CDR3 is TGTGCCAGCAGTTTAGCACAGGGGAAAGGGAACACTGAAGCTTTCTTT. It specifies CASSLAQGKGNTEAFF.

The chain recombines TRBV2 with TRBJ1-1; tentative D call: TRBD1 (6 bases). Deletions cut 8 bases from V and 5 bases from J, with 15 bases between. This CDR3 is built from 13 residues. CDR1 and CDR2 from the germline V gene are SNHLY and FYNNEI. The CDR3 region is CASDGGGRTEAFF. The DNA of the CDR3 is TGTGCCAGCGATGGGGGGGGCCGAACTGAAGCTTTCTTT.

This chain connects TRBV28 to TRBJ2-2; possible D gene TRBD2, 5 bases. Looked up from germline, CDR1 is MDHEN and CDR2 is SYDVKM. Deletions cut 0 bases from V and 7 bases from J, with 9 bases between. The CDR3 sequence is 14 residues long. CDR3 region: CASSLWRRGGELFF. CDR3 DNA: TGTGCCAGCAGTTTATGGCGCCGGGGCGGGGAGCTGTTTTTT.

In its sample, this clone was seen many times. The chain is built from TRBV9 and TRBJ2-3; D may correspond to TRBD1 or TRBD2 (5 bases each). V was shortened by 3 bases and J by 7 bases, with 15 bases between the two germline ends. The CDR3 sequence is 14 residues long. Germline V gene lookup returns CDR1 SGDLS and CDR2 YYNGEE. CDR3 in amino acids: CASSARGGLHTQYF. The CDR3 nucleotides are TGTGCCAGCAGCGCCCGGGGCGGGCTTCATACGCAGTATTTT.

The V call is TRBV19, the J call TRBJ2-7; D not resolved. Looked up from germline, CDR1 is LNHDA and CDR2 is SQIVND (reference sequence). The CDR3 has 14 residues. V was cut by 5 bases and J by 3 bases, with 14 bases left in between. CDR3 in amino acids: CASSQLREDYEQYF. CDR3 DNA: TGTGCCAGTAGTCAGCTTAGAGAAGACTACGAGCAGTACTTC.

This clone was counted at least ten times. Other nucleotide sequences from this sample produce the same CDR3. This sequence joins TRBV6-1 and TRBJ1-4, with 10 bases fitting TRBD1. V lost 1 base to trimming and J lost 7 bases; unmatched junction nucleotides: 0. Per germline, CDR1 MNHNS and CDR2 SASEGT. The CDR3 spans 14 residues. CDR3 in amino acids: CASSEGTGGEKLFF. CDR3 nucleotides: TGTGCCAGCAGTGAAGGGACAGGGGGTGAAAAACTGTTTTTT.

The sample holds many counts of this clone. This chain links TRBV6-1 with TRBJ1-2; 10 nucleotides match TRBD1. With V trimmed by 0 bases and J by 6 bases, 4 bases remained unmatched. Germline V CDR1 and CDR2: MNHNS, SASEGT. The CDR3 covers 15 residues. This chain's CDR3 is CASSEATGGSDGYTF. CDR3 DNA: TGTGCCAGCAGTGAAGCGACAGGGGGCTCGGATGGCTACACCTTC.

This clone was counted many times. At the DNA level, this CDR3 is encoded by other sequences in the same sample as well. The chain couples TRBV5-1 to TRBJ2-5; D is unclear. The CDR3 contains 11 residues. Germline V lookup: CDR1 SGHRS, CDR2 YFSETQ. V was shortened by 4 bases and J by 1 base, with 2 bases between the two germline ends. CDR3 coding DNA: TGCGCCAGCAGCCTCCAAGAGACCCAGTACTTC. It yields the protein CASSLQETQYF.

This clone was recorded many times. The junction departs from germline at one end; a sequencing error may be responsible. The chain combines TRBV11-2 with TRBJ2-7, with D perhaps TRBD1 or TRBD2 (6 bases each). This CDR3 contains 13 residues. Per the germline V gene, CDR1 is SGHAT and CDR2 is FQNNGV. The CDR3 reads CASSLVPLGGEHF. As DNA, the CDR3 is TGTGCCAGCAGCTTAGTTCCTCTGGGGGGCGAACACTTC. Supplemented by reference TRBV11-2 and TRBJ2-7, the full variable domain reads EAGVAQSPRYKIIEKRQSVAFWCNPISGHATLYWYQQILGQGPKLLIQFQNNGVVDDSQLPKDRFSAERLKGVDSTLKIQPAKLEDSAVYLCASSLVPLGGEHFGPGTRLTVT.

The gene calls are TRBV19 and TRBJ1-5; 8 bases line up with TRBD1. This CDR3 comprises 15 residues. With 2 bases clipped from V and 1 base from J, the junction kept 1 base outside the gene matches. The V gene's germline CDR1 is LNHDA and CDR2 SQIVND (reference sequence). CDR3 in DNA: TGTGCCAGTAGTATAACAGGGGGAAGCAATCAGCCCCAGCATTTT. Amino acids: CASSITGGSNQPQHF.